This TCR beta chain was identified during a study of PD-1 blockade in classical Hodgkin lymphoma. Broader study findings: Baseline TCR diversity was reportedly lower in newly diagnosed patients than healthy donors.

J was trimmed by 8 bases and V by 10 bases; bases with no gene match: 10. Germline CDR1 and CDR2: LNHDA and SQIVND (reference sequence). CDR3 length: 12 amino acids. Documented time point: cycle 4 day 1 (C4D1), after six to seven weeks of nivolumab. Every patient experienced relapse after autologous stem cell transplantation, and brentuximab vedotin exposure varied. This clone was seen only once. Its specificity is not known. Only in-frame clones appear in the TCRdb table, and some are missing; sequencing was by immunoSEQ multiplex PCR. The sample carries 41,000 or so clones, around two thirds recorded once.

Sample: peripheral blood mononuclear cells (PBMCs), taken before the fourth cycle of nivolumab. This clonotype was obtained from a human donor with classical Hodgkin lymphoma. The chain carries TRBV19 and TRBJ1-2; 7 bases line up with TRBD1. The CDR3 bases are TGTGCCACCCGGACAGGCCTCCGGGGCTACACCTTC. Encoded protein: CATRTGLRGYTF.